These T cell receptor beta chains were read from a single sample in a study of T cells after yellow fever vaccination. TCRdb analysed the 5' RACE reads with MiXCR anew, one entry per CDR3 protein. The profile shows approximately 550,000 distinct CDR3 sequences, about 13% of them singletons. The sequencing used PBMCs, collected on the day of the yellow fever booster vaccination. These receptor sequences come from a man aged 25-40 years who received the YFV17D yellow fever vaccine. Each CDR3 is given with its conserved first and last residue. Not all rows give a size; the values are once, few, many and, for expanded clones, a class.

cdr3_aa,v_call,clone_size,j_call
CASTGGGRVKGYNEQFF,TRBV6-1,few,TRBJ2-1
CASSVDITGELFF,TRBV9,.,TRBJ2-2
CASSRTGGEGGYTF,TRBV7-2,.,TRBJ1-2
CSAGLPGAWNEQFF,TRBV20-1,few,TRBJ2-1
CASSSHLTGGIYEQYF,TRBV12-3/TRBV12-4,.,TRBJ2-7
CSARRGAITEAFF,TRBV20-1,.,TRBJ1-1
CASSLSRGQTDTQYF,TRBV7-3,.,TRBJ2-3
CASREVPNSPLHF,TRBV7-2,.,TRBJ1-6
CASSAGLAGGTFRTDTQYF,TRBV12-3/TRBV12-4,.,TRBJ2-3
CASTARGRTYEQYF,TRBV5-1,few,TRBJ2-7
CASSLRVPDDEQYF,TRBV5-1,.,TRBJ2-7
CASSLRGSGEQYF,TRBV12-3/TRBV12-4,many,TRBJ2-7
CSALRPGRPYEQYF,TRBV20-1,.,TRBJ2-7
CASSEYAEKNTGELFF,TRBV25-1,.,TRBJ2-2
CASSYDRTYEQYF,TRBV6-5,few,TRBJ2-7
CASSYIAYEQYF,TRBV6-2/TRBV6-3,.,TRBJ2-7
CASSLVGGRGDYEQYF,TRBV7-2,few,TRBJ2-7
CASGPQGANTGELFF,TRBV28,.,TRBJ2-2